A single sample is the source of the 27 T cell receptor beta chains below, sequenced in a study of T-cell reconstitution after alpha-beta-depleted transplantation in children. Preparation of the TCRbeta library involved a method that used unique molecular identifiers. TCRdb called the PCR reads again in MiXCR, with one record for every CDR3 protein. This table has more than 400,000 distinct CDR3 sequences, 10% to 12% appearing once. This material consisted of PBMCs, mostly from graft donor cells, taken 180 days after TCRalphabeta/CD19-depleted stem cell transplant. The origin of the receptors is a female patient aged 2-10 years who had a stem cell transplant for aplastic anemia, so the T cells may come from the graft donor.

This clonotype was seen only a few times. V gene TRBV7-9 combines with J gene TRBJ1-2; D is possibly TRBD1 (5 bases). The germline CDR1 and CDR2 sequences are SEHNR and FQNEAQ (reference sequence). This CDR3 has 15 residues. Trimming shortened V by 4 bases and J by 0 bases, and 12 bases separated the two germline ends. CDR3 sequence (DNA): TGTGCCAGCAGCTGGGGCCTTCCTACTAACTATGGCTACACCTTC. This codes for CASSWGLPTNYGYTF.

To note about this clonotype: No conserved phenylalanine or tryptophan is present at the end of the CDR3, so a read error is the likely explanation. The V call is TRBV12-3 or TRBV12-4, the J call TRBJ2-4; no firm D call. V shed 6 bases and J shed 7 bases, with 13 bases lying between them. The CDR3 sequence is 13 residues long. The CDR3 protein is CASSLHEPNIQYL. CDR3 bases: TGTGCCAGCAGCCTACACGAACCGAACATTCAGTACTTG.

This clonotype has only a few counts. The chain uses TRBV5-5 and TRBJ1-5; D call uncertain. Trimming took off 2 bases at V and 7 bases at J, with 16 bases between the two ends. The CDR3 consists of 15 residues. Germline loops: CDR1 SGHKS, CDR2 YYEKEE (reference sequence). The CDR3 loop is CASSLLGSGFQPQHF. The CDR3 nucleotides read TGTGCCAGCAGCTTATTAGGGAGTGGATTCCAGCCCCAGCATTTT.

This clonotype has just a few counts. The rearrangement links TRBV7-2 to TRBJ2-3; the D gene could be TRBD1 or TRBD2 (5 bases each). Germline CDR1 and CDR2: SGHTA and FQGNSA. CDR3 length: 14 residues. Trimming cost V 2 bases and J 7 bases, with 13 bases left between them. This CDR3 reads CASSLKGPPNTQYF. The CDR3 bases are TGTGCCAGCAGCTTAAAGGGACCGCCAAATACGCAGTATTTT.

This sequence joins TRBV6-2 or TRBV6-3 and TRBJ2-1; 8 bases match TRBD2. The CDR3 sequence is 14 residues long. V shed 8 bases, J shed 7 bases, and the junction held 10 bases outside the gene matches. Germline V gene sequence: CDR1 MNHEY, CDR2 SVGEGT. This CDR3 reads CASQREGGLNEQFF. The CDR3 coding sequence is TGTGCCAGCCAACGGGAGGGAGGATTAAATGAGCAGTTCTTC.

This clonotype was seen at least ten times. The chain carries TRBV25-1 and TRBJ1-5, with D unclear. V lost 6 bases, J lost 1 base, and 4 bases lay in between. CDR1 MGHDK and CDR2 SYGVNS come from the germline V gene. CDR3 size: 12 residues. For the CDR3, the DNA is TGTGCCAGCAGCGAGAGCAATCAGCCCCAGCATTTT. It translates to CASSESNQPQHF.

This clonotype was counted ten times or more. The chain employs TRBV15 and TRBJ2-1; TRBD2 is a possible D gene (5 bases). Germline CDR1 LNHNV, CDR2 YYDKDF (reference sequence). Between the trimmed V and J ends, which lost 5 bases and 7 bases, there was a span of 18 bases. CDR3 length: 15 amino acids. CDR3 loop: CATSGPNLEGNEQFF. For the CDR3, the DNA is TGTGCCACCAGCGGACCAAATTTAGAGGGTAATGAGCAGTTCTTC.

This clonotype was seen repeatedly, ten times or more. The rearrangement uses TRBV28 and TRBJ1-1; D not certain. This CDR3 has 15 residues. With 8 bases removed from V and 5 bases from J, the gap between germline ends came to 21 bases. Germline V lookup: CDR1 MDHEN, CDR2 SYDVKM. The CDR3 region is CASLPSLRVGTEAFF. The CDR3 nucleotides read TGTGCCAGCCTCCCTAGCCTAAGGGTGGGAACTGAAGCTTTCTTT.

This clonotype was seen more than once but under ten times. V gene TRBV7-9 combines with J gene TRBJ1-1; 9 bases agree with TRBD1. The germline V gene has CDR1 SEHNR and CDR2 FQNEAQ (reference sequence). Trimming removed 6 bases from V and 4 bases from J; junction bases left unmatched: 9. The CDR3 runs to 15 residues. The CDR3 spells CASSRTGGKGTEAFF. CDR3 bases: TGTGCCAGCAGTCGAACAGGGGGCAAGGGCACTGAAGCTTTCTTT.

This clonotype was counted between two and nine times. This rearrangement joins TRBV18 to TRBJ2-1, with 9 bases that match TRBD2. J lost 7 bases, V lost 3 bases, and 7 bases had no gene match. This CDR3 comprises 15 residues. Germline V gene sequence: CDR1 KGHSH, CDR2 LQKENI. The CDR3 sequence: CASSPVAGVGNEQFF. The CDR3 coding sequence is TGTGCCAGCTCACCGGTAGCGGGAGTGGGGAATGAGCAGTTCTTC.

This clonotype has a handful of counts. This rearrangement joins TRBV6-2 or TRBV6-3 to TRBJ2-5; D uncertain. This CDR3 comprises 13 residues. V dropped 8 bases and J dropped 5 bases, with 15 bases sitting between them. Per the germline V gene, CDR1 is MNHEY and CDR2 is SVGEGT. The CDR3 here is CASGDLELETQYF. CDR3 nucleotide sequence: TGTGCCAGCGGGGATCTGGAACTGGAGACCCAGTACTTC.

This clonotype was found a few times. The chain recombines TRBV20-1 with TRBJ2-7; D ambiguous. Germline lookup yields CDR1 DFQATT and CDR2 SNEGSKA (reference sequence). With 0 bases removed from V and 3 bases from J, the gap between germline ends came to 9 bases. This CDR3 has 13 residues. The CDR3 bases are TGCAGTGCTAGAGATGAGATGGGCTACGAGCAGTACGTC. Protein product: CSARDEMGYEQYV.

This clonotype was counted many times. The chain links TRBV6-2 or TRBV6-3 to TRBJ2-1; D is unresolved. This CDR3 contains 11 residues. In germline, CDR1 is MNHEY, CDR2 SVGEGT. V gave up 2 bases and J gave up 7 bases, with 3 bases separating them. The CDR3 spells CASSYGNEQFF. The CDR3 DNA reads as TGTGCCAGCAGTTACGGAAATGAGCAGTTCTTC.

The V and J genes are TRBV28 and TRBJ2-1; D is perhaps TRBD1 or TRBD2 (5 bases each). The length of the CDR3 is 17 residues. CDR1 and CDR2 from the germline V gene are MDHEN and SYDVKM. V gave up 7 bases and J gave up 0 bases, with 19 bases separating them. DNA of the CDR3: TGTGCCAGCACCTTACCGGGACCGATGAGCTCCTACAATGAGCAGTTCTTC. Protein sequence: CASTLPGPMSSYNEQFF.

This clonotype was seen a handful of times. The chain combines TRBV18 with TRBJ2-5; D is undetermined. V lost 3 bases to trimming and J lost 5 bases, with 16 bases between them. Germline assignment: CDR1 KGHSH and CDR2 LQKENI. The CDR3 spans 15 residues. CDR3 sequence: CASSPRPELGETQYF. In DNA, the CDR3 is TGTGCCAGCTCACCCAGGCCGGAGTTGGGGGAGACCCAGTACTTC. The full variable domain, rest sourced from reference TRBV18 and TRBJ2-5, is NAGVMQNPRHLVRRRGQEARLRCSPMKGHSHVYWYRQLPEEGLKFMVYLQKENIIDESGMPKERFSAEFPKEGPSILRIQQVVRGDSAAYFCASSPRPELGETQYFGPGTRLLVL.

This clonotype was counted between two and nine times. This rearrangement joins TRBV7-2 to TRBJ1-1; D unresolved. Deletions cut 0 bases from V and 1 base from J, with 15 bases between. The CDR3 is 17 residues long. In germline, CDR1 is SGHTA, CDR2 FQGNSA. The CDR3 sequence is CASSLAPLMGKNTEAFF. As DNA, the CDR3 is TGTGCCAGCAGCTTAGCCCCCCTGATGGGGAAGAACACTGAAGCTTTCTTT.

The chain carries TRBV20-1 and TRBJ2-7; 8 nucleotides agree with TRBD2. This CDR3 has 15 residues. The V and J ends lost 1 base and 5 bases, in that order; junction bases with no gene match: 10. The germline V gene encodes CDR1 DFQATT and CDR2 SNEGSKA (reference sequence). The CDR3 protein is CSARVAGGRSHEQYF. The CDR3 region has the DNA TGCAGTGCTAGAGTGGCGGGAGGTCGGAGCCACGAGCAGTACTTC.

This clonotype was seen ten or more times. The chain combines TRBV5-1 with TRBJ2-1; 8 bases match TRBD2. With V trimmed by 7 bases and J by 6 bases, 6 bases remained unmatched. This CDR3 comprises 13 residues. Germline values: CDR1 SGHRS, CDR2 YFSETQ. The CDR3 bases are TGCGCCAGCGGGGCTAGCGGGTTCAATGAGCAGTTCTTC. Its protein product is CASGASGFNEQFF.

V usage is TRBV13 and J usage is TRBJ1-5; tentative D call: TRBD1 (6 bases). Germline CDR1 reads PRHDT; CDR2 reads FYEKMQ (reference sequence). V was shortened by 3 bases and J by 6 bases, with 12 bases between the two germline ends. This CDR3 comprises 14 residues. The CDR3 DNA sequence: TGTGCCAGCAGCTTTCACAGGGCTGGTCAGCCCCAGCATTTT. This sequence encodes CASSFHRAGQPQHF.

The chain has TRBV12-3 or TRBV12-4 and TRBJ1-1; maybe TRBD1 (5 bases). The V and J ends lost 3 bases and 6 bases respectively, with 11 bases between them. This CDR3 is 13 amino acids long. The CDR3: CASSFNRKAEAFF. CDR3 in DNA: TGTGCCAGCAGTTTTAACAGGAAAGCTGAAGCTTTCTTT.

The genes are TRBV12-5 and TRBJ2-5; 7 bases line up with TRBD1. Germline V CDR1 and CDR2: LGHNT, FRNRAP. V dropped 7 bases and J dropped 2; count of bases not matched to a gene: 4. CDR3 length: 13 amino acids. The CDR3 loop is CASAGQPQETQYF. The CDR3 bases are TGTGCTAGTGCGGGACAGCCTCAAGAGACCCAGTACTTC. Together with reference TRBV12-5 and TRBJ2-5, the CDR3 gives the full variable domain: DARVTQTPRHKVTEMGQEVTMRCQPILGHNTVFWYRQTMMQGLELLAYFRNRAPLDDSGMPKDRFSAEMPDATLATLKIQPSEPRDSAVYFCASAGQPQETQYFGPGTRLLVL.

The rearrangement uses TRBV19 and TRBJ1-4; D remains unclear. Trimming shortened V by 7 bases and J by 1 base, and 13 bases separated the two germline ends. Germline values: CDR1 LNHDA, CDR2 SQIVND (reference sequence). The CDR3 runs to 15 residues. The CDR3 DNA follows: TGTGCCAGTACCCCACGCGGCAAAACTAATGAAAAACTGTTTTTT. It is translated as CASTPRGKTNEKLFF.

J is TRBJ2-6 and V is TRBV29-1; maybe TRBD1 (6 bases). This CDR3 is built from 15 residues. The V end lost 4 bases, the J end lost 0 bases, and 10 bases lay between the germline ends. Per germline, CDR1 SQVTM and CDR2 ANQGSEA. CDR3 amino acids: CSVVRGSSGANVLTF. The CDR3 bases are TGCAGCGTTGTCAGGGGTAGCTCTGGGGCCAACGTCCTGACTTTC.

This clonotype appeared many times. This chain joins TRBV15 and TRBJ2-3; D remains ambiguous. Germline V gene lookup returns CDR1 LNHNV and CDR2 YYDKDF (reference sequence). The CDR3 length is 12 residues. Trimming cost V 3 bases and J 4 bases, with 5 bases left between them. The CDR3, as DNA: TGTGCCACCAGCAGGACCCCAGATACGCAGTATTTT. Translating it yields CATSRTPDTQYF.

This chain links TRBV14 with TRBJ2-5; D unresolved. The CDR3 contains 14 residues. From germline, CDR1 is SGHDN and CDR2 FVKESK. Trimming took off 1 base at V and 4 bases at J, with 10 bases between the two ends. The CDR3 loop reads CASSQVWSRETQYF. The CDR3 nucleotides are TGTGCCAGCAGCCAAGTCTGGAGTCGAGAGACCCAGTACTTC.

The chain has TRBV6-2 or TRBV6-3 and TRBJ2-3, with a possible D match to TRBD2 (6 bases). V dropped 7 bases and J dropped 2 bases, with 16 bases sitting between them. The CDR3 has 15 residues. Germline assignment: CDR1 MNHEY and CDR2 SVGEGT. The CDR3 nucleotides are TGTGCCAGCAAGTCTGGACTATCCTTCACAGATACGCAGTATTTT. The encoded protein is CASKSGLSFTDTQYF.

The table lists this clonotype with a few counts. The chain links TRBV9 to TRBJ1-3, with D possibly TRBD1 on 5 matching bases. CDR1 SGDLS and CDR2 YYNGEE come from the germline V gene. The CDR3 is 15 amino acids. Trimming left V 6 bases short and J 3 bases short, with 16 bases between. CDR3: CASNRGAYDGNTIYF. For the CDR3, the DNA is TGTGCCAGCAACCGAGGGGCCTATGATGGAAACACCATATATTTT.